This T cell receptor (beta chain) was profiled in a study of technical replicates of blood from a handful of donors. Libraries were prepared by immunoSEQ multiplex PCR; TCRdb keeps only in-frame clonotypes and omits some of them. This table holds over 70,000 clones, over 90% found once. Trimming cost V 4 bases and J 5 bases, with 11 bases left between them. There are 14 residues in the CDR3. Germline V gene data show CDR1 as MGHRA and CDR2 as YSYEKL. This clone has more than one count but fewer than ten. The chain couples TRBV4-1 to TRBJ1-4; possible D gene TRBD1, 6 bases. This sequence was found in a human donor in good health. Some clones in this sample may be carry-over from other donors' samples. The specimen sequenced was PBMCs. Here the CDR3 reads CASSPDRVNEKLFF. The CDR3 nucleotides read TGCGCCAGCAGCCCGGACAGAGTGAATGAAAAACTGTTTTTT.